Shown below are 27 T cell receptor beta chains from a single sample sequenced in a study of OX40 agonist ivuxolimab in advanced cancers. Profiling relied on immunoSEQ multiplex PCR, and the TCRdb table lists in-frame clones only, not all of them. Of some 77,000 clones listed, about nine tenths are singletons. Sequencing was performed on CD4+ or CD8+ T cells sorted from blood, taken in a trial of the OX40 agonist ivuxolimab. Receptors were obtained from an adult with an advanced solid tumor such as melanoma, head and neck, liver or kidney cancer.

The chain is built from TRBV28 and TRBJ2-6, with D possibly TRBD1 on 6 matching bases. Deletions cut 3 bases from V and 2 bases from J, with 14 bases between. Germline-derived CDR1 and CDR2 are MDHEN and SYDVKM. This CDR3 comprises 17 residues. The chain's CDR3 is CASSFQLTGAGANVLTF. The DNA of the CDR3 is TGTGCCAGCAGTTTCCAGCTGACAGGTGCTGGGGCCAACGTCCTGACTTTC.

A single count supports this clone. J is TRBJ2-7 and V is TRBV7-2, with 7 bases matching TRBD1. Germline CDR1 is SGHTA and CDR2 is FQGNSA. This CDR3 comprises 14 residues. The junction had 10 bases not matched to a gene; V was cut back by 4 bases and J by 7 bases. CDR3 sequence (DNA): TGTGCCAGCAGCTGGGACAGCTATCCGGGGGAGCAGTACTTC. The encoded protein is CASSWDSYPGEQYF. Full variable domain (rest looked up from reference TRBV7-2 and TRBJ2-7): GAGVSQSPSNKVTEKGKDVELRCDPISGHTALYWYRQSLGQGLEFLIYFQGNSAPDKSGLPSDRFSAERTGGSVSTLTIQRTQQEDSAVYLCASSWDSYPGEQYFGPGTRLTVT.

V gene TRBV7-9 combines with J gene TRBJ1-1, with 7 bases aligning to TRBD1. Germline V gene sequence: CDR1 SEHNR, CDR2 FQNEAQ (reference sequence). The CDR3 consists of 18 residues. V dropped 1 base and J dropped 0; count of bases not matched to a gene: 11. The CDR3 DNA reads TGTGCCAGCAGCTTAGGACCCCGGACAGGACGAATGAACACTGAAGCTTTCTTT. Its translation: CASSLGPRTGRMNTEAFF.

The genes are TRBV5-4 and TRBJ1-2; D is possibly TRBD1 (5 bases). The CDR3 totals 13 residues. From germline, CDR1 is SGHNT and CDR2 YYREEE (reference sequence). V dropped 2 bases and J dropped 8 bases, with 13 bases sitting between them. DNA of the CDR3: TGTGCCAGCAGCTTTCAGGGCCTGGAGGGCTACACCTTC. As protein: CASSFQGLEGYTF. Based on the CDR3 plus reference TRBV5-4 and TRBJ1-2, the full variable domain is ETGVTQSPTHLIKTRGQQVTLRCSSQSGHNTVSWYQQALGQGPQFIFQYYREEENGRGNFPPRFSGLQFPNYSSELNVNALELDDSALYLCASSFQGLEGYTFGSGTRLTVV.

In its sample, this clone was seen once. The chain joins TRBV29-1 to TRBJ1-1; weak D call: TRBD1 (5 bases). The CDR3 covers 11 residues. Germline loops: CDR1 SQVTM, CDR2 ANQGSEA. This chain's CDR3 is CAGGGDTEAFF. Written as DNA, the CDR3 is TGCGCGGGAGGAGGGGACACTGAAGCTTTCTTT. Full variable domain (remainder filled in from reference TRBV29-1 and TRBJ1-1): SAVISQKPSRDICQRGTSLTIQCQVDSQVTMMFWYRQQPGQSLTLIATANQGSEATYESGFVIDKFPISRPNLTFSTLTVSNMSPEDSSIYLCAGGGDTEAFFGQGTRLTVV.

The chain's CDR3 is CASSESPSGELFF. The CDR3 nucleotides read TGCGCCAGCAGTGAGTCGCCCAGCGGGGAGCTGTTTTTT. The chain combines TRBV10-2 with TRBJ2-2; no definite D call. V was trimmed by 0 bases and J by 7 bases, leaving 6 bases between them. Per germline, CDR1 WSHSY and CDR2 SAAADI. The CDR3 extends over 13 amino acids.

The chain links TRBV5-7 to TRBJ1-3; D remains ambiguous. TRBV5-7 is identified as an open reading frame with a role that is uncertain. V lost 4 bases, J lost 4 bases, and 9 bases lay in between. This CDR3 comprises 13 residues. As DNA, the CDR3 is TGTGCCAGCAGCCGGACCCTGGGAAACACCATATATTTT. Residues: CASSRTLGNTIYF.

The chain employs TRBV7-2 and TRBJ1-2; D gene ambiguous. The CDR3 has 16 amino acids. The germline CDR1 and CDR2 sequences are SGHTA and FQGNSA. V was shortened by 5 bases and J by 8 bases, with 24 bases between the two germline ends. The CDR3 region has the DNA TGTGCCAGCAGCCCTCTTTCCTGGACGAATACCGGCGGCTACACCTTC. It encodes CASSPLSWTNTGGYTF.

J is TRBJ2-1 and V is TRBV5-1; TRBD2 matches 9 bases. This CDR3 has 15 residues. V shed 0 bases, J shed 7 bases, and the junction held 5 bases outside the gene matches. Germline assignment: CDR1 SGHRS and CDR2 YFSETQ. CDR3 in amino acids: CASSLGSGRANEQFF. DNA for the CDR3: TGCGCCAGCAGCTTGGGTAGCGGGAGAGCTAATGAGCAGTTCTTC.

This CDR3 is CSARQGNTEAFF. The CDR3 DNA follows: TGCAGCGCTAGACAGGGCAACACTGAAGCTTTCTTT. The rearrangement links TRBV29-1 to TRBJ1-1, with 7 bases aligning to TRBD1. This CDR3 is 12 amino acids long. Trimming took 7 bases from V and 2 from J; bases not matched to a gene: 4. Germline V gene sequence: CDR1 SQVTM, CDR2 ANQGSEA.

The rearrangement links TRBV7-6 to TRBJ1-2; 7 nucleotides align to TRBD1. Germline V lookup: CDR1 SGHVS, CDR2 FNYEAQ. V gave up 5 bases and J gave up 5 bases; unmatched junction bases: 5. This CDR3 has 13 amino acids. The CDR3 DNA sequence: TGTGCCAGCAGCGAGACAGGGTTTTATGGCTACACCTTC. This translates into CASSETGFYGYTF.

The chain recombines TRBV27 with TRBJ1-5; no reliable D call. V was cut by 4 bases and J by 1 base, with 11 bases left in between. Germline V gene data show CDR1 as MNHEY and CDR2 as SMNVEV (reference sequence). The CDR3 sequence is 15 residues long. The CDR3 sequence: CASSSEKWSNQPQHF. In DNA form, the CDR3 reads TGTGCCAGCAGTTCCGAAAAATGGAGCAATCAGCCCCAGCATTTT.

In this sample, this clone turned up once. The V call is TRBV5-1, the J call TRBJ2-3; no clear D. The CDR3 is made up of 12 amino acids. The ends were cut back, 0 bases at V and 5 bases at J, with 4 bases in the middle. Germline V lookup: CDR1 SGHRS, CDR2 YFSETQ. CDR3 coding DNA: TGCGCCAGCAGCTTGGCGGGAGATACGCAGTATTTT. This codes for CASSLAGDTQYF.

This chain uses TRBV6-1 with TRBJ2-7, with no clear D. The V end was cut by 3 bases, the J end by 5 bases, with 17 bases between. Germline V gene data show CDR1 as MNHNS and CDR2 as SASEGT. There are 15 residues in the CDR3. The CDR3 spells CASSDDWGLSHEQYF. CDR3 in DNA: TGTGCCAGCAGTGATGACTGGGGTTTGTCCCACGAGCAGTACTTC.

V is TRBV21-1 and J is TRBJ2-1; the table assigns TRBD2, which was not confirmed against the DNA. TRBV21-1 is marked as a pseudogene. This CDR3 comprises 19 residues. CDR3 in amino acids: CASSKAGTSGGETYNEQFF. DNA of the CDR3: TGTGCCAGCAGCAAAGCTGGGACTAGCGGCGGGGAAACCTACAATGAGCAGTTCTTC.

The chain couples TRBV7-2 to TRBJ2-5; 9 bases match TRBD2. With V trimmed by 1 base and J by 7 bases, 10 bases remained unmatched. Germline V gene data show CDR1 as SGHTA and CDR2 as FQGNSA. The CDR3 covers 16 residues. CDR3 sequence: CASSLEVAGAGWTQYF. The CDR3 DNA reads TGTGCCAGCAGCTTAGAGGTAGCGGGGGCGGGATGGACCCAGTACTTC. Looking up the rest from reference TRBV7-2 and TRBJ2-5 gives the full variable domain: GAGVSQSPSNKVTEKGKDVELRCDPISGHTALYWYRQSLGQGLEFLIYFQGNSAPDKSGLPSDRFSAERTGGSVSTLTIQRTQQEDSAVYLCASSLEVAGAGWTQYFGPGTRLLVL.

The rearrangement links TRBV10-2 to TRBJ2-5; the match to TRBD2 covers 9 bases. V was pared by 3 bases and J by 0 bases, with 2 bases of the junction left unmatched. The CDR3 has 15 amino acids. Germline V lookup: CDR1 WSHSY, CDR2 SAAADI. The CDR3 here is CASSDPSGNQETQYF. As DNA, the CDR3 is TGCGCCAGCAGTGACCCTAGCGGGAACCAAGAGACCCAGTACTTC.

The rearrangement joins TRBV7-9 to TRBJ1-2; no definite D call. Trimming took off 5 bases at V and 8 bases at J, with 21 bases between the two ends. This CDR3 is 15 amino acids long. Germline CDR1 SEHNR, CDR2 FQNEAQ (reference sequence). The CDR3 here is CASSPLREGGLGYTF. The DNA for the CDR3 is TGTGCCAGCAGCCCGCTAAGGGAAGGAGGGTTGGGCTACACCTTC.

As regards this clone: The same CDR3 is also encoded by other DNA sequences in this sample. The chain joins TRBV5-1 to TRBJ2-7, with D perhaps matching TRBD1 (7 bases). CDR3 length equals 18 residues. The V and J ends lost 0 bases and 1 base respectively, with 20 bases between them. CDR1 and CDR2 from the germline V gene are SGHRS and YFSETQ. In DNA, the CDR3 is TGCGCCAGCAGCTTGGCCCCGGAGGGGGCCACCGGGTCCTACGAGCAGTACTTC. Translation: CASSLAPEGATGSYEQYF.

The rearrangement joins TRBV7-9 to TRBJ1-3; D is uncertain. This CDR3 is built from 17 residues. Germline V gene lookup returns CDR1 SEHNR and CDR2 FQNEAQ (reference sequence). Trimming pared 1 base from V and 0 bases from J, leaving 13 bases between. The CDR3 is CASSLDLAQSSGNTIYF. DNA for the CDR3: TGTGCCAGCAGCTTAGACTTGGCGCAGAGCTCTGGAAACACCATATATTTT.

The J gene is TRBJ2-1, the V gene TRBV11-2; no clear D gene. CDR1 and CDR2 from the germline V gene are SGHAT and FQNNGV. V was shortened by 7 bases and J by 0 bases, with 13 bases between the two germline ends. This CDR3 is built from 15 residues. The chain's CDR3 is CASTLGSGSYNEQFF. CDR3 nucleotides: TGTGCCAGCACCCTGGGCTCGGGCTCCTACAATGAGCAGTTCTTC.

The chain employs TRBV6-5 and TRBJ1-2; D is undetermined. The germline gives CDR1 MNHEY, CDR2 SVGAGI. This CDR3 has 11 residues. The V end was cut by 4 bases, the J end by 4 bases, with 4 bases between. DNA for the CDR3: TGTGCCAGCAGTTCCCTCTATGGCTACACCTTC. Translating it yields CASSSLYGYTF.

The chain links TRBV4-2 to TRBJ2-3; no definite D call. This CDR3 is 13 amino acids long. Germline CDR1 reads LGHNA; CDR2 reads YNFKEQ. The germline V and J ends were trimmed by 0 bases and 4 bases, with 5 bases remaining between them. The CDR3, as DNA: TGTGCCAGCAGCCAAGACGAGGCAGATACGCAGTATTTT. As protein: CASSQDEADTQYF.

The chain joins TRBV5-1 to TRBJ2-5; D may be TRBD2 (5 bases). Trimming removed 3 bases at V and 4 bases at J, with 13 bases between. CDR3 size: 14 residues. The germline V gene has CDR1 SGHRS and CDR2 YFSETQ. The CDR3 sequence is CASSSGPGGETQYF. As DNA, the CDR3 is TGCGCCAGCAGCTCCGGTCCAGGAGGAGAGACCCAGTACTTC.

V and J are TRBV5-6 and TRBJ2-2; D gene uncertain. CDR1 SGHDT and CDR2 YYEEEE come from the germline V gene. V was clipped by 2 bases and J by 4 bases, with 15 bases between them. The CDR3 is made up of 16 amino acids. As DNA, the CDR3 is TGTGCCAGCAGCTTCGTGTCGGCGCCTACCACCGGGGAGCTGTTTTTT. Protein sequence: CASSFVSAPTTGELFF.

This chain connects TRBV19 to TRBJ1-1; 8 bases are shared with TRBD1. V lost 9 bases, J lost 11 bases, and 14 bases stayed unmatched. The CDR3 runs to 13 residues. The germline gives CDR1 LNHDA, CDR2 SQIVND (reference sequence). CDR3 residues: CASCSDRVSSAFF. The CDR3 nucleotides read TGTGCCAGCTGCTCGGACAGGGTATCGTCGGCTTTCTTT.

The V and J genes are TRBV5-8 and TRBJ1-2; 7 positions agree with TRBD1. Germline loops: CDR1 SGHTS, CDR2 YDEGEE. V dropped 1 base and J dropped 4; count of bases not matched to a gene: 4. This CDR3 region has 14 residues. CDR3 nucleotides: TGTGCCAGCAGCTTGAAGGGGGCGCCCTATGGCTACACCTTC. Protein: CASSLKGAPYGYTF.